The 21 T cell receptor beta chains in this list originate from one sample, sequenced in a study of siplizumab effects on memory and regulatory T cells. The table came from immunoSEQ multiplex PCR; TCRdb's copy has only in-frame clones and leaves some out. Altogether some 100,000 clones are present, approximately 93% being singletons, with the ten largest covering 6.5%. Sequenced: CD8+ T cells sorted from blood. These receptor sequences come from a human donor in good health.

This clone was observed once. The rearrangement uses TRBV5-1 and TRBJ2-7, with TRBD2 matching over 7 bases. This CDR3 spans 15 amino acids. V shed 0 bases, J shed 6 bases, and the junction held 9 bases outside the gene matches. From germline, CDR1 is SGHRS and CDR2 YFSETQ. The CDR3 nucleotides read TGCGCCAGCAGCTTGGTGTCAGGGTGGGAGGGCGAGCAGTACTTC. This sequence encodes CASSLVSGWEGEQYF.

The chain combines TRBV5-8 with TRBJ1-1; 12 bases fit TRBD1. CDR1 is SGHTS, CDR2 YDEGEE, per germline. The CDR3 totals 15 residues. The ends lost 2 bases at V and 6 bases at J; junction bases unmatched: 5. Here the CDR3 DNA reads TGTGCCAGCAGCTTCCGGGACAGGGGGCTCCCTGAAGCTTTCTTT. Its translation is CASSFRDRGLPEAFF.

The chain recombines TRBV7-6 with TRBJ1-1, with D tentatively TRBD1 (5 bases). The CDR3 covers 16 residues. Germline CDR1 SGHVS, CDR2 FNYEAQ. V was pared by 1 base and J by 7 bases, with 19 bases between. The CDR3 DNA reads TGTGCCAGCAGCTTAGTATCCGGGGCCTGGAGTGATGAAGCTTTCTTT. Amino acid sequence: CASSLVSGAWSDEAFF.

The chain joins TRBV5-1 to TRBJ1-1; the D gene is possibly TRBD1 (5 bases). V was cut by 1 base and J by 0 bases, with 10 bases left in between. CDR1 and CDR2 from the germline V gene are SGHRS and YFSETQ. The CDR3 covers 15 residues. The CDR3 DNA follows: TGCGCCAGCAGCTTGTTGGCAGGGTTGAACACTGAAGCTTTCTTT. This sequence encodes CASSLLAGLNTEAFF.

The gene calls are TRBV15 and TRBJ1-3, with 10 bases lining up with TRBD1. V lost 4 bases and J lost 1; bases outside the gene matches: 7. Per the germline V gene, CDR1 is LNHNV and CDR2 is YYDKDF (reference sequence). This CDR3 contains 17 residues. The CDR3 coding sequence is TGTGCCACCAGCAAGGACAGGGGGGTTTCATCTGGAAACACCATATATTTT. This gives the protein CATSKDRGVSSGNTIYF. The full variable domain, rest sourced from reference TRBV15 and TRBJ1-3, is DAMVIQNPRYQVTQFGKPVTLSCSQTLNHNVMYWYQQKSSQAPKLLFHYYDKDFNNEADTPDNFQSRRPNTSFCFLDIRSPGLGDTAMYLCATSKDRGVSSGNTIYFGEGSWLTVV.

The CDR3 reads CASGRRGYSSYEQYF. CDR3 coding DNA: TGTGCCAGCGGGAGGCGAGGGTACTCCTCCTACGAGCAGTACTTC. The V call is TRBV5-6, the J call TRBJ2-7; tentatively, D is TRBD2 (6 bases). Per the germline V gene, CDR1 is SGHDT and CDR2 is YYEEEE. The CDR3 extends over 15 amino acids. Trimming took off 7 bases at V and 0 bases at J, with 17 bases between the two ends.

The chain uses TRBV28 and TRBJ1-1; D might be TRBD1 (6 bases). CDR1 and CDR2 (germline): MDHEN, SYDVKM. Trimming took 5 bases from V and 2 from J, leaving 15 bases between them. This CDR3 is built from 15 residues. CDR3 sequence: CASSPGGQSNTEAFF. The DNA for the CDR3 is TGTGCCAGCAGTCCCGGAGGACAGTCCAACACTGAAGCTTTCTTT. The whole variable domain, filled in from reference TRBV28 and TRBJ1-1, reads DVKVTQSSRYLVKRTGEKVFLECVQDMDHENMFWYRQDPGLGLRLIYFSYDVKMKEKGDIPEGYSVSREKKERFSLILESASTNQTSMYLCASSPGGQSNTEAFFGQGTRLTVV.

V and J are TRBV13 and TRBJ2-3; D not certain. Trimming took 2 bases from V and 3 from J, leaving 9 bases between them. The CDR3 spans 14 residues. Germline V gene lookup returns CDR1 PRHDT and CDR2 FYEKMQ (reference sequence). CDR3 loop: CASSLKGSTDTQYF. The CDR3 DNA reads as TGTGCCAGCAGCTTAAAAGGTTCGACAGATACGCAGTATTTT.

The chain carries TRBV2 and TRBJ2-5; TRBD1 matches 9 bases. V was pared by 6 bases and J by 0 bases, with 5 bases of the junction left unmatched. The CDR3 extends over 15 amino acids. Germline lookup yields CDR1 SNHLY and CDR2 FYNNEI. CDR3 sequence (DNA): TGTGCCAGCAGCCCGGGACAGGGATACCAAGAGACCCAGTACTTC. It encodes CASSPGQGYQETQYF.

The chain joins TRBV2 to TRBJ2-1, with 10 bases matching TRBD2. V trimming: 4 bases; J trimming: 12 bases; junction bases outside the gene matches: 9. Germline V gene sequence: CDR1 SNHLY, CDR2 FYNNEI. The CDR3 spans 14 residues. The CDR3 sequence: CASSGTSGLSGQFF. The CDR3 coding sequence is TGTGCCAGCAGTGGGACTAGCGGACTCAGCGGGCAGTTCTTC.

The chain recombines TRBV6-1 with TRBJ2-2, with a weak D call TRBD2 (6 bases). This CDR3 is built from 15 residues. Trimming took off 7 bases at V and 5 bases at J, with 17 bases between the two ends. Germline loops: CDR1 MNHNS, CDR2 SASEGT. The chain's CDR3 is CASTPWGVGTGELFF. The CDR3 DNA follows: TGTGCCAGCACCCCATGGGGGGTTGGGACCGGGGAGCTGTTTTTT.

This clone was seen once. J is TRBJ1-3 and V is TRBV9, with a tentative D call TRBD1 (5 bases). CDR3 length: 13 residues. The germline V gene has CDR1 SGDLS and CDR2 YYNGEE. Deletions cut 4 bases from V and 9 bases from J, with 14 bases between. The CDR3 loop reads CASSSRVSGTIYF. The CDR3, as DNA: TGTGCCAGCAGCTCCAGGGTATCCGGCACCATATATTTT. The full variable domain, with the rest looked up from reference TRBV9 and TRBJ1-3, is DSGVTQTPKHLITATGQRVTLRCSPRSGDLSVYWYQQSLDQGLQFLIQYYNGEERAKGNILERFSAQQFPDLHSELNLSSLELGDSALYFCASSSRVSGTIYFGEGSWLTVV.

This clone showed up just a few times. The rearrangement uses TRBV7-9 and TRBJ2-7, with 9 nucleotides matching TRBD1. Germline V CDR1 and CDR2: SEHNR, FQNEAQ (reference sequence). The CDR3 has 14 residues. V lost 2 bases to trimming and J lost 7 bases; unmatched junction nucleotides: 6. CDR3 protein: CASSLLQGAGEQYF. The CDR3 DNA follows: TGTGCCAGCAGCTTACTACAGGGGGCCGGTGAGCAGTACTTC.

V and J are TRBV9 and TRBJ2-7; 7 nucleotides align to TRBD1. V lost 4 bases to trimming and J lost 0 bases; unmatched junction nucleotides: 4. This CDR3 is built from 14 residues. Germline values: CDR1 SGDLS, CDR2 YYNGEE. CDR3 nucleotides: TGTGCCAGCAGCTCCGGGGACAGCTCCTACGAGCAGTACTTC. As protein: CASSSGDSSYEQYF.

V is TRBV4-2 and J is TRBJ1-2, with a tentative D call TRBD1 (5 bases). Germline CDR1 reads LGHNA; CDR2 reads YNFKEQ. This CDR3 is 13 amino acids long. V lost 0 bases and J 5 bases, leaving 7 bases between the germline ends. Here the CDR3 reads CASSQESGYGYTF. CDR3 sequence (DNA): TGTGCCAGCAGCCAAGAGTCAGGGTATGGCTACACCTTC.

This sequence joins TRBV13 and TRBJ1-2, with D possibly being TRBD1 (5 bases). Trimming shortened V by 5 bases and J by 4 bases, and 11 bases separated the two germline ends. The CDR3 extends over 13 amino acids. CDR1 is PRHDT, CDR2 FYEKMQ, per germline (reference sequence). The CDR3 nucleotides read TGTGCCAGCAGCGCAGGTGGGGCCTATGGCTACACCTTC. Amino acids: CASSAGGAYGYTF.

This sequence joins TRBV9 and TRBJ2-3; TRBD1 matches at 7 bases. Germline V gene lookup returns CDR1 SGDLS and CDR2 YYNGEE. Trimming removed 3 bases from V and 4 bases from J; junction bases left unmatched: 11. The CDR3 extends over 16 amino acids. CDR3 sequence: CASSEGLGGAADTQYF. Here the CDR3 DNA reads TGTGCCAGCAGCGAGGGGCTAGGGGGCGCCGCAGATACGCAGTATTTT.

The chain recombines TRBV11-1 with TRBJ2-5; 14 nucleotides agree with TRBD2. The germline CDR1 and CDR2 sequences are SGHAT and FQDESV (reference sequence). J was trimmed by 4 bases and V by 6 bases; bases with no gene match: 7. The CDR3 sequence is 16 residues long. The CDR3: CASSQGLAGVGETQYF. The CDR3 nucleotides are TGTGCCAGCAGTCAGGGACTAGCGGGAGTGGGAGAGACCCAGTACTTC.

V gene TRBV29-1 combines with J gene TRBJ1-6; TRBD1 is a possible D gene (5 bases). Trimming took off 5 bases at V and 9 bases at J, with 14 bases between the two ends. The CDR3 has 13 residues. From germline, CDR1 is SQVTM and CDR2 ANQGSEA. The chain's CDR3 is CSVRGDLGSPLHF. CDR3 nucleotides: TGCAGCGTTCGGGGGGACCTTGGTTCACCCCTCCACTTT.

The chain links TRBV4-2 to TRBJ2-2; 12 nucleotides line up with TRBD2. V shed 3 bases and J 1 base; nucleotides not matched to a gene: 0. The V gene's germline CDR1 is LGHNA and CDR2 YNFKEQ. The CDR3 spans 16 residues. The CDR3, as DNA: TGTGCCAGCAGCCAGACTAGCGGGAGGAACACCGGGGAGCTGTTTTTT. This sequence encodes CASSQTSGRNTGELFF.

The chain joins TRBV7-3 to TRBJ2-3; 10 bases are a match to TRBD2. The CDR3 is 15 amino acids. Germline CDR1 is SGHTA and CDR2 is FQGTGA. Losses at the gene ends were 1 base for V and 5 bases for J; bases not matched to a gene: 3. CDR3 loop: CASSLRAGGIDTQYF. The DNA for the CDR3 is TGTGCCAGCAGCTTAAGAGCGGGGGGGATAGATACGCAGTATTTT.